This is a list of T cell receptor beta chains from one sample in a study of blood T cell repertoires in COVID-19. Clones were read by immunoSEQ multiplex PCR, and TCRdb kept only the in-frame ones, dropping some. The data hold 75,000 to 85,000 clones, with approximately 78% observed a single time. The source material was peripheral blood. The receptor source for this set is a human donor in a cohort sampled during active COVID-19. CDR3s include the opening cysteine and the closing phenylalanine or tryptophan. The D gene is left open where the match is weak. The size of a clone is reported for some rows only, either as once, few or many, or as a class for expanded clones.

>TRBD1|TRBJ2-7|-|TRBV20-1
TGCAGTGCTAGTGGGACAGGGGAGTCCTACGAGCAGTACTTC
CSASGTGESYEQYF
>-|TRBJ1-1|-|TRBV29-1
TGCAGCGTGGGCAGCCCGAACACTGAAGCTTTCTTT
CSVGSPNTEAFF
>TRBD1|TRBJ2-7|-|TRBV4-2
TGTGCCAGCAGCCGAGGACAGGGGGGATACGAGCAGTACTTC
CASSRGQGGYEQYF
>-|TRBJ2-5|-|TRBV5-6
TGTGCCAGCAGCTTGGGTCTTAGCTTGGAGACCCAGTACTTC
CASSLGLSLETQYF
>-|TRBJ2-7|-|TRBV29-1
TGCAGCGTTGAAGCCCCAGGCCATTACGAGCAGTACTTC
CSVEAPGHYEQYF
>-|TRBJ1-5|-|TRBV7-2
TGTGCCAGCAGCCAGCGGGGCGGTGGATATCAGCCCCAGCATTTT
CASSQRGGGYQPQHF
>-|TRBJ1-6|-|TRBV3-1/TRBV3-2
TGTGCCAGCGGTTGGTCTAGGTCGGCAAATTCACCCCTCCACTTT
CASGWSRSANSPLHF
>TRBD2|TRBJ2-3|-|TRBV4-2
TGTGCCAGCAGCCAGCCTAGCGGGGGGGCCACAGATACGCAGTATTTT
CASSQPSGGATDTQYF
>TRBD1|TRBJ1-5|-|TRBV18
TGTGCCAGCTCACAAGGACAGGGGAACAATCAGCCCCAGCATTTT
CASSQGQGNNQPQHF
>-|TRBJ1-6|-|TRBV5-4
TGTGCCAGCAGCTTGTCGGGACTCAGTTCTCGGGGGAATAATTCACCCCTCCACTTT
CASSLSGLSSRGNNSPLHF
>TRBD1|TRBJ2-5|-|TRBV30
TGTGCCTGGAGTGTAGAGTCAGGGGGCAGAGAGACCCAGTACTTC
CAWSVESGGRETQYF
>TRBD2|TRBJ2-2|-|TRBV5-4
TGTGCCAGCAGCTCGCTAGCGGGGGGGAATACCGGGGAGCTGTTTTTT
CASSSLAGGNTGELFF
>TRBD1|TRBJ1-2|few|TRBV7-2
TGTGCCAGCAGCTTACCCTCCGGGGACAGGCAGTTATCTGGCTACACCTTC
CASSLPSGDRQLSGYTF
>-|TRBJ1-2|-|TRBV7-8
TGTGCCAGCAAAAATAGGGGCGGTTATGGCTACACCTTC
CASKNRGGYGYTF
>-|TRBJ1-4|-|TRBV6-6
TGTGCCAGCAGTTTAATCGACAGTCCTAATGAAAAACTGTTTTTT
CASSLIDSPNEKLFF
>-|TRBJ2-2|-|TRBV6-6
TGTGTGACAGTCCCACCAAATCCCGGGGAGCTGTTTTTT
CVTVPPNPGELFF
>TRBD1|TRBJ1-5|-|TRBV7-9
TGTGCCAGCAGCCATACCGACAGGGGACTCAATCAGCCCCAGCATTTT
CASSHTDRGLNQPQHF
>TRBD2|TRBJ2-1|-|TRBV6-2/TRBV6-3
TGTGCCAGCAGCCGGATGGGGACTAGCGGGGGGGCCGGTGAGCAGTTCTTC
CASSRMGTSGGAGEQFF
>TRBD1|TRBJ1-6|-|TRBV6-4
TGTGCCAGCAGCCCATTTGGGACAGCTAGTTCACCCCTCCACTTT
CASSPFGTASSPLHF
>-|TRBJ1-1|-|TRBV9
TGTGCCAGCAGCGTAGTCACTACTGAAGCTTTCTTT
CASSVVTTEAFF
>-|TRBJ1-5|-|TRBV7-2
TGTGCCAGCAGCAGGGGGGGCGGGGGCAATCAGCCCCAGCATTTT
CASSRGGGGNQPQHF
>-|TRBJ2-7|-|TRBV6-5
TGTGCCAGCAGTAACACCGGGGCCTACGAGCAGTACTTC
CASSNTGAYEQYF
>TRBD1|TRBJ2-5|-|TRBV18
TGTGCCAGCTCACCGGACGGACAGGGACGAGAGACCCAGTACTTC
CASSPDGQGRETQYF
>-|TRBJ2-7|-|TRBV4-2
TGTGCCAGCAGCCTGGAGAACTCCTACGAGCAGTACTTC
CASSLENSYEQYF
>TRBD2|TRBJ2-7|-|TRBV5-6
TGTGCCAGCAGCTTGGAGACACTAGCGGGGGGCCCTCGGGAGCAGTACTTC
CASSLETLAGGPREQYF
>-|TRBJ2-5|-|TRBV27
TGTGCCAGCAGTCAAACTTGGACAGTGAGTGCCCAGTACTTC
CASSQTWTVSAQYF
>-|TRBJ1-2|-|TRBV12-3/TRBV12-4
TGTGCCAGCAGCTGGGACCGGGGGTCCGGCTACACCTTC
CASSWDRGSGYTF
>TRBD1|TRBJ2-7|-|TRBV5-1
TGCGCCAGCAGCTTGAGGGGACAGAACTACGAGCAGTACTTC
CASSLRGQNYEQYF
>-|TRBJ1-6|-|TRBV29-1
TGCAGCGTTAGGACAGTTAGCTCCTATAATTCACCCCTCCACTTT
CSVRTVSSYNSPLHF
>-|TRBJ1-1|-|TRBV30
TGTGCCGGAGCAGGACAGTTCACTGAAGCTTTCTTT
CAGAGQFTEAFF
>-|TRBJ2-5|-|TRBV20-1
TGCAGTGCTAGGGGGGGGCAGACCCAGTACTTC
CSARGGQTQYF
>TRBD1|TRBJ1-2|-|TRBV27
TGTGCCAGCAGTGGCGCCGGGACAGGGTTTGGCTACACCTTC
CASSGAGTGFGYTF
>TRBD1|TRBJ1-1|-|TRBV11-3
TGTGCCAGCAGCTTGACAGGGGAGGGCACTGAAGCTTTCTTT
CASSLTGEGTEAFF
>TRBD2|TRBJ2-5|-|TRBV3-1/TRBV3-2
TGTGCCAGCAGCCAAGATAGCGGGTATAGCGAGACCCAGTACTTC
CASSQDSGYSETQYF
>TRBD1|TRBJ1-2|-|TRBV9
TGTGCCAGCAGCGCACCAGGACAGGGCGCCGCCTTTAACTATGGCTACACCTTC
CASSAPGQGAAFNYGYTF
>-|TRBJ1-2|many|TRBV3-1/TRBV3-2
TGTGCCAGCAGCCAAGATCGAACAGGGTGCCGGTCTAACTATGGCTACACCTTC
CASSQDRTGCRSNYGYTF
>-|TRBJ2-5|-|TRBV25-1
TGTGCCAGCACTAGGGCGGGGGCCCCGTCCCAGTACTTC
CASTRAGAPSQYF
>-|TRBJ1-1|-|TRBV4-3
TGCGCCAGCAGCCAAGAAATCCACAACCCCCCGGCTTTCTTT
CASSQEIHNPPAFF
>TRBD1|TRBJ1-2|-|TRBV12-3/TRBV12-4
TGTGCCAGCAGGGAGGACAGGGCTGGAGGCTACACCTTC
CASREDRAGGYTF
>-|TRBJ2-1|-|TRBV6-6
TGTGCCAGCAGGTCTCCAGGGTACAATGAGCAGTTCTTC
CASRSPGYNEQFF